Shown below are 20 T cell receptor beta chains from a single sample sequenced in a study of control samples from healthy donors and cancer patients. Sequencing used immunoSEQ multiplex PCR; TCRdb keeps in-frame clones, though not all of them. There are about 78,000 clones in the sample; approximately 88% occur only once, and 6.5% to 8% lies in the top ten. What was sequenced was blood. The receptor source for this set is a woman aged 60-75 years in good health.

This clone was detected only once. The chain carries TRBV7-2 and TRBJ2-2; the match to TRBD1 covers 7 bases. This CDR3 is built from 17 residues. Per the germline V gene, CDR1 is SGHTA and CDR2 is FQGNSA. Trimming at V came to 5 bases and at J to 0 bases, leaving 9 bases not matched to a gene. The CDR3 protein is CASSRAPDRANTGELFF. CDR3 in DNA: TGTGCCAGCAGCCGGGCCCCCGACAGGGCGAACACCGGGGAGCTGTTTTTT.

The J gene is TRBJ2-5, the V gene TRBV7-9; the D is unclear. Germline CDR1 reads SEHNR; CDR2 reads FQNEAQ (reference sequence). This CDR3 is built from 11 residues. V gave up 2 bases and J gave up 5 bases, with 3 bases separating them. CDR3 amino acids: CASSLWETQYF. The CDR3 region has the DNA TGTGCCAGCAGCTTATGGGAGACCCAGTACTTC. Combining the CDR3 with reference TRBV7-9 and TRBJ2-5 gives the whole variable domain DTGVSQNPRHKITKRGQNVTFRCDPISEHNRLYWYRQTLGQGPEFLTYFQNEAQLEKSRLLSDRFSAERPKGSFSTLEIQRTEQGDSAMYLCASSLWETQYFGPGTRLLVL.

The gene calls are TRBV7-9 and TRBJ1-5; D unclear. Trimming took 5 bases from V and 7 from J, leaving 9 bases between them. The CDR3 runs 12 residues. The germline V gene encodes CDR1 SEHNR and CDR2 FQNEAQ (reference sequence). DNA of the CDR3: TGTGCCAGCAGCATCGGGGTGCAGCCCCAGCATTTT. It codes for CASSIGVQPQHF.

V usage is TRBV30 and J usage is TRBJ1-1, with D possibly TRBD1 on 5 matching bases. CDR1 and CDR2 from the germline V gene are GTSNPN and SVGIG (reference sequence). Trimming left V 0 bases short and J 5 bases short, with 10 bases between. CDR3 length equals 13 residues. The CDR3 nucleotides read TGTGCCTGGAGTGTATCCCAGGGTACTGAAGCTTTCTTT. Translated: CAWSVSQGTEAFF.

The V and J genes are TRBV4-1 and TRBJ1-2, with 11 positions matching TRBD1. The CDR3 length is 16 residues. CDR1 and CDR2 (germline): MGHRA, YSYEKL. V gave up 4 bases and J gave up 2 bases; unmatched junction bases: 6. CDR3 residues: CASSRGQGAPNYGYTF. The CDR3 nucleotides read TGCGCCAGCAGCCGCGGACAGGGGGCACCAAACTATGGCTACACCTTC.

The chain has TRBV7-8 and TRBJ1-6; 8 bases agree with TRBD1. CDR3 length equals 14 residues. Germline CDR1 reads SGHVS; CDR2 reads FQNEAQ. Germline trimming cut 3 bases from V and 7 bases from J; bases unmatched to any gene: 2. CDR3 in amino acids: CASSFWDRNSPLHF. The CDR3 DNA follows: TGTGCCAGCAGCTTCTGGGACAGGAATTCACCCCTCCACTTT.

V gene TRBV18 combines with J gene TRBJ2-2, with TRBD2 identical over 12 bases. The V gene's germline CDR1 is KGHSH and CDR2 LQKENI. Trimming removed 7 bases from V and 6 bases from J; junction bases left unmatched: 9. The CDR3 is made up of 16 amino acids. CDR3 in amino acids: CASLRTSGTGAGELFF. In DNA form, the CDR3 reads TGTGCCAGCTTACGGACTAGCGGGACAGGCGCCGGGGAGCTGTTTTTT.

This chain connects TRBV5-1 to TRBJ2-1; 11 bases agree with TRBD2. There are 17 residues in the CDR3. Germline values: CDR1 SGHRS, CDR2 YFSETQ. Unmatched junction bases numbered 9, after V lost 4 bases and J lost 3 bases. The CDR3 nucleotides are TGCGCCAGCAGCCCGACAATGACTAGCGGGAACTACAATGAGCAGTTCTTC. Protein: CASSPTMTSGNYNEQFF.

This clone has a single count. The chain uses TRBV19 and TRBJ2-3, with D perhaps TRBD1 (5 bases). Trimming stripped 3 bases from V and 5 bases from J, with 9 bases between. The CDR3 runs 13 residues. Germline CDR1 reads LNHDA; CDR2 reads SQIVND (reference sequence). The CDR3 coding sequence is TGTGCCAGTAGTATCCAGGGAATAGATACGCAGTATTTT. Its translation is CASSIQGIDTQYF.

The J gene is TRBJ1-2, the V gene TRBV4-2, with D possibly matching TRBD1 (5 bases). The CDR3 consists of 14 residues. Looked up from germline, CDR1 is LGHNA and CDR2 is YNFKEQ. The germline V and J ends were trimmed by 0 bases and 8 bases, with 13 bases remaining between them. The CDR3 region is CASSQDRQGVGYTF. For the CDR3, the DNA is TGTGCCAGCAGCCAAGATCGGCAGGGCGTCGGCTACACCTTC.

This clone has a single count. The genes are TRBV4-1 and TRBJ2-3, with 10 bases aligning to TRBD2. The length of the CDR3 is 17 residues. The V segment lost 4 bases and the J segment 5 bases; nucleotides outside the gene matches: 12. Germline V gives CDR1 MGHRA, CDR2 YSYEKL. Here the CDR3 reads CASSRRGLAGVGDTQYF. As DNA, the CDR3 is TGCGCCAGCAGCCGGCGGGGGCTAGCGGGAGTGGGAGATACGCAGTATTTT.

The chain employs TRBV24-1 and TRBJ2-2; D may be TRBD2 (5 bases). In germline, CDR1 is KGHDR, CDR2 SFDVKD. V lost 3 bases and J lost 7, with 8 bases in between. The CDR3 has 13 residues. The CDR3 here is CATSDPGIGELFF. The DNA for the CDR3 is TGTGCCACCAGTGATCCCGGGATCGGGGAGCTGTTTTTT.

The genes are TRBV27 and TRBJ1-1; perhaps TRBD1 as D (6 bases). Trimming cost V 0 bases and J 7 bases, with 12 bases left between them. The CDR3 runs 14 residues. The germline V gene has CDR1 MNHEY and CDR2 SMNVEV (reference sequence). DNA for the CDR3: TGTGCCAGCAGTTTATCGACCGGGGGCGTTGAAGCTTTCTTT. Translation: CASSLSTGGVEAFF.

This sequence joins TRBV7-9 and TRBJ1-2, with TRBD1 matching 7 bases. CDR3 size: 15 residues. Trimming cost V 5 bases and J 2 bases; bases outside gene matches: 8. From germline, CDR1 is SEHNR and CDR2 FQNEAQ (reference sequence). The chain's CDR3 is CASSQPGGRNYGYTF. CDR3 bases: TGTGCCAGCAGCCAACCAGGGGGTCGAAACTATGGCTACACCTTC.

This rearrangement joins TRBV6-5 to TRBJ2-6; no firm D call. Germline loops: CDR1 MNHEY, CDR2 SVGAGI. The CDR3 totals 14 residues. V was clipped by 11 bases and J by 2 bases, with 13 bases between them. The CDR3 DNA is TGTGCCCCCTCGATGTGGGCTGGGGCCAACGTCCTGACTTTC. Amino acids: CAPSMWAGANVLTF.

The gene calls are TRBV5-1 and TRBJ2-7; unclear D gene. The CDR3 length is 14 residues. CDR1 is SGHRS, CDR2 YFSETQ, per germline. V lost 5 bases, J lost 0 bases, and 12 bases lay in between. CDR3 sequence: CASSLAAHSYEQYF. Written as DNA, the CDR3 is TGCGCCAGCAGTCTTGCAGCCCACTCCTACGAGCAGTACTTC.

The chain links TRBV5-1 to TRBJ2-3; D possibly corresponds to TRBD2 (6 bases). In germline, CDR1 is SGHRS, CDR2 YFSETQ. The CDR3 contains 15 residues. V was pared by 6 bases and J by 2 bases, with 16 bases between. CDR3 residues: CASTPAGLTTDTQYF. CDR3 in DNA: TGCGCCAGCACACCGGCGGGACTTACCACAGATACGCAGTATTTT.

V and J are TRBV2 and TRBJ1-1; 9 nucleotides align to TRBD1. The junction had 9 bases not matched to a gene; V was cut back by 5 bases and J by 8 bases. The CDR3 sequence is 14 residues long. Germline V lookup: CDR1 SNHLY, CDR2 FYNNEI. CDR3 sequence: CASSYLGQGTEAFF. CDR3 bases: TGTGCCAGCAGTTATCTCGGACAGGGGACAGAAGCTTTCTTT.

The gene calls are TRBV4-3 and TRBJ2-4, with 11 bases matching TRBD2. The germline V gene encodes CDR1 LGHNA and CDR2 YSLEER. CDR3 length: 22 residues. J lost 1 base, V lost 0 bases, and 17 bases had no gene match. CDR3 in DNA: TGCGCCAGCAGCCAAGATTGGGCAGGGGTTAGCGGGAGGGCCCTCGCCAAAAACATTCAGTACTTC. Its protein is CASSQDWAGVSGRALAKNIQYF.

The genes are TRBV30 and TRBJ2-4; 9 bases are a match to TRBD1. This CDR3 has 13 amino acids. Germline assignment: CDR1 GTSNPN and CDR2 SVGIG (reference sequence). Trimming took 6 bases from V and 6 from J; bases not matched to a gene: 6. The CDR3 DNA reads TGTGCCTGTACAGGGGGCGCGACAAACATTCAGTACTTC. Its protein is CACTGGATNIQYF.